A selection of T cell receptor beta chains follows, all from one sample in a study of response to subunit inactivated influenza vaccine. One entry per CDR3 protein, called by TCRdb with MiXCR from the RT-PCR reads. The sample contains roughly 500,000 distinct CDR3 sequences, roughly 23% of which appear only once. The specimen was CD4+ T cells sorted from PBMCs, collected 5 to 6 days after vaccination. The receptor source for this set is a man in his fifties who received an inactivated influenza vaccine. Each CDR3 is given with its conserved first and last residue. A D gene is named only where the DNA matches it firmly. Clone size is not always given. Where it is, it says once, few, many or a class for expanded clones.

d_call: -; j_call: TRBJ2-5; clone_size: few; v_call: TRBV5-1; cdr3_length: 14; cdr3_aa: CASSLTGFQETQYF; cdr3_nt: TGCGCCAGCAGCTTGACAGGTTTTCAAGAGACCCAGTACTTC
d_call: -; j_call: TRBJ2-3; clone_size: few; v_call: TRBV20-1; cdr3_length: 14; cdr3_aa: CSADWGPSTDTQYF; cdr3_nt: TGCAGTGCTGACTGGGGCCCAAGCACAGATACGCAGTATTTT
d_call: TRBD2; j_call: TRBJ2-1; clone_size: many; v_call: TRBV5-1; cdr3_length: 14; cdr3_aa: CASSSLAGGHEQFF; cdr3_nt: TGCGCCAGCAGCTCCCTAGCGGGGGGGCATGAGCAGTTCTTC
d_call: TRBD1; j_call: TRBJ2-5; clone_size: -; v_call: TRBV24-1; cdr3_length: 15; cdr3_aa: CATSDPGTGRETQYF; cdr3_nt: TGTGCCACCAGTGATCCCGGGACAGGGAGGGAGACCCAGTACTTC
d_call: TRBD1; j_call: TRBJ2-7; clone_size: few; v_call: TRBV6-2/TRBV6-3; cdr3_length: 16; cdr3_aa: CASSYSPLGQGYEQYF; cdr3_nt: TGTGCCAGCAGTTACTCACCCCTGGGACAGGGTTACGAGCAGTACTTC
d_call: TRBD1; j_call: TRBJ2-1; clone_size: few; v_call: TRBV20-1; cdr3_length: 15; cdr3_aa: CSASAGQVSYNEQFF; cdr3_nt: TGCAGTGCTAGTGCGGGACAGGTCTCCTACAATGAGCAGTTCTTC
d_call: TRBD2; j_call: TRBJ2-5; clone_size: few; v_call: TRBV5-6; cdr3_length: 14; cdr3_aa: CASSNYRGGETQYF; cdr3_nt: TGTGCCAGCAGCAATTACCGGGGGGGAGAGACCCAGTACTTC
d_call: TRBD2; j_call: TRBJ2-5; clone_size: many; v_call: TRBV7-2; cdr3_length: 15; cdr3_aa: CASSLVAGARETQYF; cdr3_nt: TGTGCCAGCAGCTTAGTAGCGGGAGCTCGAGAGACCCAGTACTTC
d_call: -; j_call: TRBJ2-7; clone_size: -; v_call: TRBV4-3; cdr3_length: 16; cdr3_aa: CASSQDGTERSYEQYF; cdr3_nt: TGCGCCAGCAGCCAAGATGGTACGGAGCGGAGCTACGAGCAGTACTTC
d_call: -; j_call: TRBJ2-1; clone_size: -; v_call: TRBV6-2/TRBV6-3; cdr3_length: 15; cdr3_aa: CASSYYQGYGSEQFF; cdr3_nt: TGTGCCAGCAGTTACTATCAGGGTTACGGGTCCGAGCAGTTCTTC
d_call: TRBD1; j_call: TRBJ2-5; clone_size: many; v_call: TRBV18; cdr3_length: 13; cdr3_aa: CASSPGQQETQYF; cdr3_nt: TGTGCCAGCTCACCGGGACAGCAAGAGACCCAGTACTTC
d_call: TRBD1; j_call: TRBJ1-5; clone_size: -; v_call: TRBV3-1; cdr3_length: 14; cdr3_aa: CASSQQGAKQPQHF; cdr3_nt: TGTGCCAGCAGCCAGCAGGGGGCGAAACAGCCCCAGCATTTT
d_call: -; j_call: TRBJ2-3; clone_size: -; v_call: TRBV30; cdr3_length: 13; cdr3_aa: CAWSVTFSDTQYF; cdr3_nt: TGTGCCTGGAGTGTAACGTTCTCAGATACGCAGTATTTT
d_call: TRBD2; j_call: TRBJ2-1; clone_size: few; v_call: TRBV3-1; cdr3_length: 13; cdr3_aa: CASSQGAGSEQFF; cdr3_nt: TGTGCCAGCAGCCAAGGAGCGGGAAGTGAGCAGTTCTTC
d_call: -; j_call: TRBJ2-1; clone_size: few; v_call: TRBV29-1; cdr3_length: 15; cdr3_aa: CSVDLPHRGGNEQFF; cdr3_nt: TGCAGCGTTGATCTGCCCCATCGGGGTGGCAATGAGCAGTTCTTC
d_call: TRBD2; j_call: TRBJ2-3; clone_size: -; v_call: TRBV7-2; cdr3_length: 16; cdr3_aa: CASSLRLAGGTDTQYF; cdr3_nt: TGTGCCAGCAGCTTGCGGCTAGCGGGGGGCACAGATACGCAGTATTTT
d_call: -; j_call: TRBJ1-2; clone_size: -; v_call: TRBV7-9; cdr3_length: 15; cdr3_aa: CASSLSTQVDYGYTF; cdr3_nt: TGTGCCAGCAGCTTAAGCACACAGGTCGACTATGGCTACACCTTC
d_call: -; j_call: TRBJ2-7; clone_size: -; v_call: TRBV11-1; cdr3_length: 14; cdr3_aa: CASSSRLGQQKQYF; cdr3_nt: TGTGCCAGCAGCTCACGCCTCGGGCAGCAGAAGCAGTACTTC
d_call: -; j_call: TRBJ2-3; clone_size: few; v_call: TRBV20-1; cdr3_length: 14; cdr3_aa: CSARAAGTTDTQYF; cdr3_nt: TGCAGTGCTAGAGCGGCCGGCACCACAGATACGCAGTATTTT
d_call: -; j_call: TRBJ2-5; clone_size: -; v_call: TRBV7-2; cdr3_length: 12; cdr3_aa: CASSATAETQYF; cdr3_nt: TGTGCCAGCAGCGCGACAGCGGAGACCCAGTACTTC
d_call: -; j_call: TRBJ1-2; clone_size: few; v_call: TRBV29-1; cdr3_length: 14; cdr3_aa: CSVSKILAGNGYTF; cdr3_nt: TGCAGCGTTTCAAAAATTTTGGCGGGTAATGGCTACACCTTC
d_call: TRBD1; j_call: TRBJ2-2; clone_size: -; v_call: TRBV12-3/TRBV12-4; cdr3_length: 15; cdr3_aa: CASRKQGTNTGELFF; cdr3_nt: TGTGCCAGCAGGAAACAGGGGACCAACACCGGGGAGCTGTTTTTT
d_call: -; j_call: TRBJ2-4; clone_size: -; v_call: TRBV6-4; cdr3_length: 11; cdr3_aa: CASRARTIQYF; cdr3_nt: TGTGCCAGCAGAGCCCGTACCATTCAGTACTTC
d_call: TRBD1; j_call: TRBJ2-2; clone_size: -; v_call: TRBV6-5; cdr3_length: 15; cdr3_aa: CASSNRDRVTGELFF; cdr3_nt: TGTGCCAGCAGTAACCGGGACAGGGTGACCGGGGAGCTGTTTTTT
d_call: -; j_call: TRBJ2-2; clone_size: -; v_call: TRBV3-1; cdr3_length: 14; cdr3_aa: CASSQDISTGELFF; cdr3_nt: TGTGCCAGCAGCCAAGATATTAGCACCGGGGAGCTGTTTTTT
d_call: -; j_call: TRBJ2-7; clone_size: few; v_call: TRBV6-2/TRBV6-3; cdr3_length: 16; cdr3_aa: CASRTRTWGAAYEQYF; cdr3_nt: TGTGCCAGCAGAACGCGGACATGGGGCGCGGCCTACGAGCAGTACTTC
d_call: -; j_call: TRBJ1-1; clone_size: -; v_call: TRBV3-1; cdr3_length: 12; cdr3_aa: CASSHGLTEAFF; cdr3_nt: TGTGCCAGCAGCCACGGCCTCACTGAAGCTTTCTTT
d_call: TRBD2; j_call: TRBJ2-4; clone_size: -; v_call: TRBV20-1; cdr3_length: 14; cdr3_aa: CSASTGGLENIQYF; cdr3_nt: TGCAGTGCTAGTACGGGAGGGTTAGAAAACATTCAGTACTTC
d_call: -; j_call: TRBJ2-1; clone_size: few; v_call: TRBV20-1; cdr3_length: 13; cdr3_aa: CSAQRNSYNEQFF; cdr3_nt: TGCAGTGCCCAGCGGAACTCCTACAATGAGCAGTTCTTC
d_call: TRBD1; j_call: TRBJ2-7; clone_size: -; v_call: TRBV7-9; cdr3_length: 14; cdr3_aa: CASSLRTGGNEQYF; cdr3_nt: TGTGCCAGCAGCCTTCGGACAGGGGGCAACGAGCAGTACTTC
d_call: -; j_call: TRBJ2-3; clone_size: -; v_call: TRBV5-1; cdr3_length: 15; cdr3_aa: CASSLGPIDTDTQYF; cdr3_nt: TGCGCCAGCAGCTTGGGGCCGATCGACACAGATACGCAGTATTTT
d_call: -; j_call: TRBJ1-4; clone_size: -; v_call: TRBV3-1; cdr3_length: 15; cdr3_aa: CASSQGQIPNEKLFF; cdr3_nt: TGTGCCAGCAGCCAAGGACAGATTCCGAATGAAAAACTGTTTTTT
d_call: -; j_call: TRBJ2-7; clone_size: once; v_call: TRBV20-1; cdr3_length: 10; cdr3_aa: CSGKGEWQYF; cdr3_nt: TGCAGTGGAAAAGGGGAGTGGCAGTACTTC
d_call: -; j_call: TRBJ2-5; clone_size: -; v_call: TRBV7-2; cdr3_length: 13; cdr3_aa: CASSLGHGETQYF; cdr3_nt: TGTGCCAGCAGCTTGGGACACGGGGAGACCCAGTACTTC
d_call: TRBD2; j_call: TRBJ2-4; clone_size: few; v_call: TRBV6-2/TRBV6-3; cdr3_length: 19; cdr3_aa: CASSSPGTSAAGRKNIQYF; cdr3_nt: TGTGCCAGCAGTTCCCCCGGCACTAGCGCGGCCGGTAGAAAAAACATTCAGTACTTC
d_call: TRBD2; j_call: TRBJ2-7; clone_size: -; v_call: TRBV11-2; cdr3_length: 14; cdr3_aa: CASSPGGISYEQYF; cdr3_nt: TGTGCCAGCAGCCCGGGGGGAATTAGCTACGAGCAGTACTTC
d_call: TRBD1; j_call: TRBJ1-1; clone_size: many; v_call: TRBV5-5; cdr3_length: 15; cdr3_aa: CASSSLGQGLTEAFF; cdr3_nt: TGTGCCAGCAGCTCCTTGGGACAGGGGTTAACTGAAGCTTTCTTT
d_call: -; j_call: TRBJ1-5; clone_size: -; v_call: TRBV20-1; cdr3_length: 13; cdr3_aa: CSAREDRWQPQHF; cdr3_nt: TGCAGTGCTAGAGAGGATCGTTGGCAGCCCCAGCATTTT
d_call: -; j_call: TRBJ2-1; clone_size: -; v_call: TRBV28; cdr3_length: 12; cdr3_aa: CASSSSSSEQFF; cdr3_nt: TGTGCCAGCAGTTCAAGTTCCTCTGAGCAGTTCTTC
d_call: TRBD2; j_call: TRBJ2-5; clone_size: few; v_call: TRBV7-8; cdr3_length: 15; cdr3_aa: CASSLRREGRKTQYF; cdr3_nt: TGTGCCAGCAGCTTACGGCGGGAGGGCCGGAAGACCCAGTACTTC
d_call: TRBD1; j_call: TRBJ2-7; clone_size: -; v_call: TRBV2; cdr3_length: 15; cdr3_aa: CASSRQGGEAYEQYF; cdr3_nt: TGTGCCAGCAGTCGACAGGGGGGGGAGGCCTACGAGCAGTACTTC
d_call: -; j_call: TRBJ1-1; clone_size: few; v_call: TRBV20-1; cdr3_length: 14; cdr3_aa: CSARVSGPKTEAFF; cdr3_nt: TGCAGTGCTAGAGTTTCAGGACCGAAGACTGAAGCTTTCTTT
d_call: -; j_call: TRBJ2-1; clone_size: few; v_call: TRBV7-9; cdr3_length: 13; cdr3_aa: CASTPLGTFEQFF; cdr3_nt: TGTGCCAGCACCCCCTTGGGTACATTCGAGCAGTTCTTC
d_call: TRBD2; j_call: TRBJ2-1; clone_size: many; v_call: TRBV4-1; cdr3_length: 17; cdr3_aa: CASSQGALAGGRGKQFF; cdr3_nt: TGCGCCAGCAGCCAAGGGGCACTAGCGGGGGGGCGGGGTAAGCAGTTCTTC
d_call: TRBD2; j_call: TRBJ2-4; clone_size: few; v_call: TRBV5-6; cdr3_length: 20; cdr3_aa: CASSLNLAGGLPWDKNIQYF; cdr3_nt: TGTGCCAGCAGCTTGAACCTAGCGGGGGGGCTACCGTGGGACAAAAACATTCAGTACTTC
d_call: TRBD2; j_call: TRBJ2-2; clone_size: few; v_call: TRBV4-2; cdr3_length: 16; cdr3_aa: CASSTSSSGETGELFF; cdr3_nt: TGTGCCAGCAGCACCTCCTCTAGCGGGGAGACCGGGGAGCTGTTTTTT
d_call: TRBD2; j_call: TRBJ2-7; clone_size: -; v_call: TRBV12-3/TRBV12-4; cdr3_length: 17; cdr3_aa: CASSFLGSSGSSYEQYF; cdr3_nt: TGTGCCAGCAGTTTTTTGGGATCTAGCGGAAGCTCCTACGAGCAGTACTTC
d_call: -; j_call: TRBJ1-2; clone_size: -; v_call: TRBV5-4; cdr3_length: 15; cdr3_aa: CASSSPSGRAYGYTF; cdr3_nt: TGTGCCAGCAGCTCCCCGTCAGGCAGGGCTTATGGCTACACCTTC
d_call: -; j_call: TRBJ1-1; clone_size: -; v_call: TRBV28; cdr3_length: 13; cdr3_aa: CATLSGANTEAFF; cdr3_nt: TGTGCCACCCTGTCAGGGGCGAACACTGAAGCTTTCTTT
d_call: -; j_call: TRBJ1-6; clone_size: few; v_call: TRBV4-3; cdr3_length: 15; cdr3_aa: CASSPLIGPLSPLHF; cdr3_nt: TGCGCCAGCAGCCCCCTAATTGGACCCCTTTCACCCCTCCACTTT
d_call: -; j_call: TRBJ2-7; clone_size: -; v_call: TRBV5-6; cdr3_length: 16; cdr3_aa: CASSLDAGVGGVEQYF; cdr3_nt: TGTGCCAGCAGCTTGGACGCTGGGGTGGGAGGTGTCGAGCAGTACTTC
d_call: -; j_call: TRBJ1-4; clone_size: -; v_call: TRBV6-1; cdr3_length: 15; cdr3_aa: CASSPDQTGGEKLFF; cdr3_nt: TGTGCCAGCAGTCCGGACCAGACGGGGGGTGAAAAACTGTTTTTT
d_call: TRBD1; j_call: TRBJ1-6; clone_size: few; v_call: TRBV5-1; cdr3_length: 16; cdr3_aa: CASSQTGDLGNSPLHF; cdr3_nt: TGCGCCAGCAGCCAAACAGGGGACCTCGGGAATTCACCCCTCCACTTT
d_call: -; j_call: TRBJ2-1; clone_size: few; v_call: TRBV15; cdr3_length: 15; cdr3_aa: CATSRTSRFYNEQFF; cdr3_nt: TGTGCCACCAGCAGGACTTCAAGATTTTACAATGAGCAGTTCTTC
d_call: -; j_call: TRBJ2-2; clone_size: -; v_call: TRBV12-3/TRBV12-4; cdr3_length: 14; cdr3_aa: CASRGAGTTGELFF; cdr3_nt: TGTGCCAGCAGAGGGGCAGGGACCACCGGGGAGCTGTTTTTT
d_call: TRBD2; j_call: TRBJ2-3; clone_size: few; v_call: TRBV9; cdr3_length: 16; cdr3_aa: CASSAGYGGSADTQYF; cdr3_nt: TGTGCCAGCAGCGCCGGTTACGGGGGGTCCGCAGATACGCAGTATTTT
d_call: -; j_call: TRBJ1-1; clone_size: -; v_call: TRBV28; cdr3_length: 12; cdr3_aa: CASISSHTEAFF; cdr3_nt: TGTGCCAGCATAAGCTCGCACACTGAAGCTTTCTTT
d_call: TRBD2; j_call: TRBJ2-7; clone_size: -; v_call: TRBV20-1; cdr3_length: 16; cdr3_aa: CSARTIAGERVHEQYF; cdr3_nt: TGCAGTGCTAGAACCATAGCGGGAGAAAGAGTCCACGAGCAGTACTTC
d_call: TRBD2; j_call: TRBJ2-1; clone_size: few; v_call: TRBV20-1; cdr3_length: 14; cdr3_aa: CSASPAGGSNEQFF; cdr3_nt: TGCAGTGCTAGTCCAGCGGGGGGCTCAAATGAGCAGTTCTTC
d_call: -; j_call: TRBJ1-6; clone_size: -; v_call: TRBV5-5; cdr3_length: 15; cdr3_aa: CASSLGSFLNSPLHF; cdr3_nt: TGTGCCAGCAGCCTCGGAAGCTTTCTTAATTCACCCCTCCACTTT